This TCR beta chain was captured in a study of control samples from healthy donors and cancer patients. Germline CDR1 reads SGHRS; CDR2 reads YFSETQ. The CDR3 covers 15 residues. V trimming: 1 base; J trimming: 3 bases; junction bases outside the gene matches: 5. Clones were read by immunoSEQ multiplex PCR, and TCRdb kept only the in-frame ones, dropping some. The repertoire has under 65,000 clones, just over 90% of them found once; the top ten carry around 1.3%. This clonotype was obtained from a woman aged 50 to 60 with colorectal cancer. The sample comprised PBMCs. The chain uses TRBV5-1 and TRBJ2-5, with 8 bases matching TRBD2. CDR3 amino acids: CASSLLGTREETQYF. Here the CDR3 DNA reads TGCGCCAGCAGCTTGCTTGGGACTAGGGAAGAGACCCAGTACTTC.